Each of the 19 T cell receptor beta chains below was sequenced from the same sample in a study of OX40 agonist ivuxolimab in advanced cancers. Data came from immunoSEQ multiplex PCR; TCRdb stores just in-frame clones and leaves some out. The sample comprises 60,000 to 75,000 clones, around 83% of which are singletons, and more than 1.4% rests with the top ten. Source: CD4+ or CD8+ T cells sorted from blood, taken in a trial of the OX40 agonist ivuxolimab. All receptors derive from an adult with an advanced solid tumor such as melanoma, head and neck, liver or kidney cancer.

The rearrangement links TRBV19 to TRBJ1-2, with D possibly being TRBD1 (6 bases). CDR1 is LNHDA, CDR2 SQIVND, per germline (reference sequence). Trimming removed 4 bases from V and 6 bases from J, with 15 bases in between. The CDR3 runs to 14 residues. The CDR3 nucleotides are TGTGCCAGTAGTAAGATCTGGGGGCAGGATGGCTACACCTTC. It specifies CASSKIWGQDGYTF.

The chain carries TRBV4-2 and TRBJ2-3; D call uncertain. Germline assignment: CDR1 LGHNA and CDR2 YNFKEQ. The germline V and J ends were trimmed by 0 bases and 2 bases, with 9 bases remaining between them. The CDR3 is 15 amino acids. In DNA, the CDR3 is TGTGCCAGCAGCCAAGAATGGGCGTTCACAGATACGCAGTATTTT. Translation gives CASSQEWAFTDTQYF.

The gene calls are TRBV7-7 and TRBJ1-1; D gene ambiguous. There are 14 residues in the CDR3. CDR1 and CDR2 from the germline V gene are SSHAT and FNYEAQ (reference sequence). V was cut by 0 bases and J by 0 bases, with 5 bases left in between. The CDR3 DNA is TGTGCCAGCAGCTTAGCGGATTTGAACACTGAAGCTTTCTTT. Protein sequence: CASSLADLNTEAFF.

This clone has just one count. CDR3 residues: CASSTRGFGTGDVNEKLFF. CDR3 DNA sequence: TGTGCCAGTAGTACGCGGGGCTTCGGGACAGGGGACGTAAATGAAAAACTGTTTTTT. The genes are TRBV19 and TRBJ1-4; 10 nucleotides match TRBD1. Germline assignment: CDR1 LNHDA and CDR2 SQIVND (reference sequence). V shed 4 bases and J 5 bases; nucleotides not matched to a gene: 16. The length of the CDR3 is 19 residues.

The count of this clone is one. J is TRBJ2-3 and V is TRBV14; D not resolved. The CDR3 has 14 residues. With 3 bases removed from V and 5 bases from J, the gap between germline ends came to 12 bases. Germline loops: CDR1 SGHDN, CDR2 FVKESK. The CDR3 nucleotides read TGTGCCAGCAGCCACGGCGGTAATCAAGATACGCAGTATTTT. Protein sequence: CASSHGGNQDTQYF.

The chain links TRBV7-7 to TRBJ2-7; D gene uncertain. The V gene's germline CDR1 is SSHAT and CDR2 FNYEAQ (reference sequence). Trimming left V 1 base short and J 2 bases short, with 12 bases between. CDR3 length equals 15 residues. CDR3 nucleotide sequence: TGTGCCAGCAGCTTAGAGGCAGGAGAGGCCTACGAGCAGTACTTC. It encodes CASSLEAGEAYEQYF.

This clone appeared a single time. The chain's CDR3 is CAISPTGGDAGELFF. The CDR3 DNA reads TGTGCCATCAGCCCAACAGGGGGCGATGCCGGGGAGCTGTTTTTT. This chain joins TRBV10-3 and TRBJ2-2; 9 nucleotides line up with TRBD1. Germline assignment: CDR1 ENHRY and CDR2 SYGVKD. V was pared by 6 bases and J by 6 bases, with 8 bases of the junction left unmatched. The CDR3 length is 15 residues.

This clone was picked up a small number of times. This chain connects TRBV6-5 to TRBJ1-6, with 7 bases lining up with TRBD1. After removal of 7 bases from V and 7 bases from J, the junction contained 10 bases not matched to a gene. CDR1 MNHEY and CDR2 SVGAGI come from the germline V gene. The CDR3 sequence is 15 residues long. DNA of the CDR3: TGTGCCAGCAAAAACTCGGACAGGCCCAATTCACCCCTCCACTTT. Translated, it gives CASKNSDRPNSPLHF.

The chain recombines TRBV2 with TRBJ1-6, with D maybe TRBD1 (6 bases). The CDR3 runs to 15 residues. Germline V gene sequence: CDR1 SNHLY, CDR2 FYNNEI. Trimming removed 11 bases from V and 2 bases from J, with 16 bases in between. The CDR3 here is CAEKGGDTYNSPLHF. The CDR3 coding sequence is TGTGCCGAGAAAGGGGGGGACACCTATAATTCACCCCTCCACTTT.

Only a few counts were recorded for this clone. CDR3 sequence reads: CAWRGDRGLNEQYF. The CDR3 DNA is TGTGCCTGGAGGGGGGACAGGGGGCTGAACGAGCAGTACTTC. The chain carries TRBV30 and TRBJ2-7, with TRBD1 matching 12 bases. This CDR3 spans 14 amino acids. The junction had 5 bases not matched to a gene; V was cut back by 3 bases and J by 5 bases. Germline values: CDR1 GTSNPN, CDR2 SVGIG (reference sequence).

The chain couples TRBV6-5 to TRBJ2-5; tentative D call: TRBD1 (5 bases). The DNA matches TRBJ2-7 better at its end, which makes the J call doubtful. Germline V gives CDR1 MNHEY, CDR2 SVGAGI. The CDR3 runs to 14 residues. The CDR3 sequence: CASRMTEMSYEQYF. In nucleotides, the CDR3 is TGTGCCAGCAGGATGACAGAGATGTCCTACGAGCAGTACTTC.

The V gene is TRBV5-5, the J gene TRBJ1-2; 9 bases are a match to TRBD1. The junction had 3 bases not matched to a gene; V was cut back by 4 bases and J by 2 bases. The V gene's germline CDR1 is SGHKS and CDR2 YYEKEE (reference sequence). The CDR3 is made up of 14 amino acids. The CDR3 DNA is TGTGCCAGCAGCCGGGGACAGGGCAACTATGGCTACACCTTC. Residues: CASSRGQGNYGYTF.

The genes are TRBV28 and TRBJ1-5, with 10 bases aligning to TRBD1. CDR1 MDHEN and CDR2 SYDVKM come from the germline V gene. V trimming: 6 bases; J trimming: 11 bases; junction bases outside the gene matches: 16. The CDR3 sequence is 16 residues long. The CDR3 nucleotides read TGTGCCAGCAGCGACCCCCGGGACAGGGGACTCCCGGCCCAGCATTTT. This gives the protein CASSDPRDRGLPAQHF.

This clone was seen only a few times. This sample includes further DNA sequences coding for the same CDR3. This sequence joins TRBV19 and TRBJ2-5; 9 bases are a match to TRBD1. Germline V gene sequence: CDR1 LNHDA, CDR2 SQIVND (reference sequence). This CDR3 comprises 14 residues. Germline trimming cut 8 bases from V and 4 bases from J; bases unmatched to any gene: 8. CDR3 region: CASGTGTGRETQYF. CDR3 sequence (DNA): TGTGCCAGTGGGACAGGGACGGGGCGAGAGACCCAGTACTTC.

This rearrangement joins TRBV12-2 to TRBJ2-7; TRBD1 is the table's D call and was not checked against the DNA. TRBV12-2 is a pseudogene locus. The CDR3 has 15 amino acids. The CDR3 DNA follows: TGTGCAAGTCGCTGTGGCCGCAATCGATCCTACGAGCAGTACTTC. This encodes CASRCGRNRSYEQYF.

The chain joins TRBV18 to TRBJ1-2; 8 bases fit TRBD1. Per the germline V gene, CDR1 is KGHSH and CDR2 is LQKENI. J gave up 4 bases and V 1 base, and 5 bases lay outside the gene matches. The CDR3 runs 15 residues. The CDR3: CASSPLQGAVYGYTF. The CDR3 DNA reads TGTGCCAGCTCACCACTCCAGGGGGCGGTCTATGGCTACACCTTC.

This chain uses TRBV7-9 with TRBJ2-3; tentatively, D is TRBD2 (6 bases). The V gene's germline CDR1 is SEHNR and CDR2 FQNEAQ (reference sequence). This CDR3 is 13 amino acids long. The V gene lost 5 bases and the J gene lost 6 bases, with 12 bases spanning the gap. In nucleotides, the CDR3 is TGTGCCAGCAGCGCTAGACGGGGGGATACGCAGTATTTT. Its translation: CASSARRGDTQYF.

The chain combines TRBV2 with TRBJ1-5; D possibly corresponds to TRBD1 (5 bases). The CDR3 is 14 amino acids. Germline lookup yields CDR1 SNHLY and CDR2 FYNNEI. V was clipped by 7 bases and J by 4 bases, with 14 bases between them. CDR3 sequence: CASNQGLGNQPQHF. Here the CDR3 DNA reads TGTGCCAGCAATCAGGGACTTGGGAATCAGCCCCAGCATTTT.

This chain connects TRBV6-1 to TRBJ2-7, with D possibly being TRBD2 (6 bases). CDR1 MNHNS and CDR2 SASEGT come from the germline V gene. CDR3 size: 12 residues. V gave up 8 bases and J gave up 5 bases, with 13 bases separating them. CDR3 amino acids: CASGGQGNEQYF. The CDR3, as DNA: TGTGCCAGCGGAGGGCAGGGTAACGAGCAGTACTTC.